This TCR beta chain was found in a study of cytomegalovirus exposure and HLA in healthy donors. Germline values: CDR1 KGHSH, CDR2 LQKENI. Trimming took 1 base from V and 0 from J, leaving 9 bases between them. The CDR3 spans 15 residues. The PCR had 60 Vbeta and 13 Jbeta primers. TCRdb keeps only in-frame clones here, not all; method: immunoSEQ multiplex PCR. The clone table shows about 92,000 clones, with the ten largest holding 15%. This clonotype was obtained from a man aged 45-65 years in good health and CMV-seropositive. V usage is TRBV18 and J usage is TRBJ1-1; TRBD1 is a possible D gene (6 bases). The specimen was PBMCs. The CDR3 DNA reads TGTGCCAGCTCACCACGACAGGCGATGAACACTGAAGCTTTCTTT. Its protein is CASSPRQAMNTEAFF.